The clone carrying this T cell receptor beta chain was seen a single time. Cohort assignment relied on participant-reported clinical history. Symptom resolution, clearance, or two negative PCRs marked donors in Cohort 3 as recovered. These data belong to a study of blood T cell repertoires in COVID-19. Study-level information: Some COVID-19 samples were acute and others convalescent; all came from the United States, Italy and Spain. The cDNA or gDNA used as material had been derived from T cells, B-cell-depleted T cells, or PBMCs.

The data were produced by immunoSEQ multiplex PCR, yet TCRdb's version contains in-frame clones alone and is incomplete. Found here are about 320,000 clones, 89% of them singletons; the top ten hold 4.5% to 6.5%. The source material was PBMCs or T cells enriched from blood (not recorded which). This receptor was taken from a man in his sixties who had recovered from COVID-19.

The DNA of the CDR3 is TGTGCCACCAGCATCGGGACAGGGGACACCGGGGAGCTGTTTTTT. As protein: CATSIGTGDTGELFF. The chain joins TRBV15 to TRBJ2-2; TRBD1 agrees at 10 bases. J lost 3 bases, V lost 4 bases, and 2 bases had no gene match. Per the germline V gene, CDR1 is LNHNV and CDR2 is YYDKDF (reference sequence). The CDR3 has 15 amino acids. The full variable domain, completed using reference TRBV15 and TRBJ2-2, is DAMVIQNPRYQVTQFGKPVTLSCSQTLNHNVMYWYQQKSSQAPKLLFHYYDKDFNNEADTPDNFQSRRPNTSFCFLDIRSPGLGDTAMYLCATSIGTGDTGELFFGEGSRLTVL.